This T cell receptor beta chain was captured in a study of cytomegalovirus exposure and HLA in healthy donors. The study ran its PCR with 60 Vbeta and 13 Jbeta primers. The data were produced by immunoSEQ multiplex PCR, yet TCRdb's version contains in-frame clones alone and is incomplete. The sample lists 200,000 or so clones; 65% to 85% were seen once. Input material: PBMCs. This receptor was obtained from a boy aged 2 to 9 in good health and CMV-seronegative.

The CDR3 region is CASSVLVADTQYF. For the CDR3, the DNA is TGTGCCAGTAGCGTACTAGTTGCAGATACGCAGTATTTT. J is TRBJ2-3 and V is TRBV19, with D perhaps matching TRBD2 (5 bases). The CDR3 covers 13 residues. V lost 6 bases, J lost 4 bases, and 11 bases lay in between. From germline, CDR1 is LNHDA and CDR2 SQIVND (reference sequence). Based on the CDR3 plus reference TRBV19 and TRBJ2-3, the full variable domain is DGGITQSPKYLFRKEGQNVTLSCEQNLNHDAMYWYRQDPGQGLRLIYYSQIVNDFQKGDIAEGYSVSREKKESFPLTVTSAQKNPTAFYLCASSVLVADTQYFGPGTRLTVL.